This TCR beta chain was sequenced for a study of blood T cell repertoires in COVID-19. Study details: The cDNA or gDNA used as material had been derived from T cells, B-cell-depleted T cells, or PBMCs.

In the original processing: Amplification of reference gene primers was used by the study to estimate nucleated cell counts. Sequencing was performed with immunoSEQ multiplex PCR; in TCRdb, only in-frame clones are kept and a portion is missing. That table furnishes V, J and clone size, whereas the DNA furnished D and trimming. The profile shows 35,000 to 50,000 clones, roughly 70% of them singletons. The receptor's source is an elderly man with acute or convalescent COVID-19. The sequenced sample consisted of peripheral blood.

As DNA, the CDR3 is TGTGCCAGCAGTTCAACTTATTTGGGACGGCCGGGGGTAGCGGGGGCCTACGAGCAGTACTTC. It is translated as CASSSTYLGRPGVAGAYEQYF. V is TRBV28 and J is TRBJ2-7; TRBD2 matches 9 bases. Trimming removed 4 bases from V and 2 bases from J; junction bases left unmatched: 24. The germline V gene encodes CDR1 MDHEN and CDR2 SYDVKM. The CDR3 is 21 amino acids.